The clone carrying this T cell receptor (beta chain) turned up a few times. A junction boundary mismatches the germline segment, possibly from a read error. The data stem from a study of tumor-infiltrating lymphocytes in primary liver carcinoma. Total RNA (around 500 ng) served as template for TCR beta cDNA synthesis primed by a constant-region primer. Employing slightly modified ARM-PCR, three nested multiplex PCR rounds were run, and these gave rise to the TCR beta libraries. With TRBV1-TRBV30 forward primers and a C-beta reverse primer, the first two PCR rounds were run for around 10 cycles each. MiXCR was run by TCRdb on the multiplex PCR reads, yielding one entry per CDR3 protein. The sample lists approximately 120,000 distinct CDR3 sequences, roughly three fifths occurring once. Unsorted bulk tissue of roughly 20-34 mg yielded co-extracted RNA and DNA. From germline, CDR1 is SGHNT and CDR2 YENEEA. The CDR3 is 16 amino acids.

The V call is TRBV11-3, the J call TRBJ2-3; a possible D gene is TRBD2 (6 bases). Material for sequencing was liver tumor tissue from sampling region 3. Subset given: tumor region T3, left-lateral pole. The clonotype originates from a woman aged 55 to 70 with primary liver carcinoma and hepatitis B virus infection. CDR3 DNA sequence: TGTGCCAGCAGCTCAGTTAGCGGAGATTTCCCAGATACGCAGTATTTC. This sequence encodes CASSSVSGDFPDTQYF.